Presented here are 20 T cell receptor beta chains from one specimen sequenced in a study of shared clonotypes between healthy human individuals. Sequenced by immunoSEQ multiplex PCR; TCRdb stores in-frame clones only, minus some. The data show about 480,000 clones, about three quarters seen once. Input material: PBMCs. The receptors originated from a woman aged 35 to 49 in good health. Some clones in this sample may be carry-over from other donors' samples.

The V gene is TRBV7-9, the J gene TRBJ2-3; TRBD1 agrees at 7 bases. The CDR3 is made up of 15 amino acids. Germline lookup yields CDR1 SEHNR and CDR2 FQNEAQ (reference sequence). Unmatched junction bases numbered 9, after V lost 3 bases and J lost 6 bases. As DNA, the CDR3 is TGTGCCAGCAGCTTCACAGGGGCCGGCCCGGATACGCAGTATTTT. It translates to CASSFTGAGPDTQYF.

This sequence joins TRBV2 and TRBJ2-7; the D is unclear. The CDR3 runs 11 residues. Trimming cost V 2 bases and J 4 bases, with 3 bases left between them. In germline, CDR1 is SNHLY, CDR2 FYNNEI. CDR3 amino acids: CASSERYEQYF. CDR3 bases: TGTGCCAGCAGTGAACGGTACGAGCAGTACTTC.

The chain uses TRBV7-6 and TRBJ2-3, with 7 bases aligning to TRBD2. The CDR3 is 14 residues long. Germline V CDR1 and CDR2: SGHVS, FNYEAQ. V trimming: 2 bases; J trimming: 4 bases; junction bases outside the gene matches: 3. CDR3: CASSLLGRADTQYF. CDR3 in DNA: TGTGCCAGCAGCTTACTGGGGAGGGCAGATACGCAGTATTTT.

The genes are TRBV7-2 and TRBJ2-7; D uncertain. V was shortened by 7 bases and J by 3 bases, with 16 bases between the two germline ends. CDR3 length: 14 amino acids. Germline values: CDR1 SGHTA, CDR2 FQGNSA. In DNA, the CDR3 is TGTGCCAGCACCCGAACAGACATTTTCTACGAGCAGTACTTC. Translated, it gives CASTRTDIFYEQYF.

This clone has more than one count but fewer than ten. The chain uses TRBV29-1 and TRBJ1-5, with 9 bases identical to TRBD1. There are 13 residues in the CDR3. Germline values: CDR1 SQVTM, CDR2 ANQGSEA. V shed 4 bases and J 6 bases; nucleotides not matched to a gene: 4. The CDR3, as DNA: TGCAGCGTTGGACAGGGGGACCTTCAGCCCCAGCATTTT. It specifies CSVGQGDLQPQHF.

J is TRBJ2-1 and V is TRBV28; D gene unclear. The CDR3 loop spans 11 amino acids. The V gene's germline CDR1 is MDHEN and CDR2 SYDVKM. Trimming cost V 3 bases and J 7 bases, with 4 bases left between them. The CDR3 sequence is CASSFMNEQFF. CDR3 bases: TGTGCCAGCAGTTTCATGAATGAGCAGTTCTTC.

V is TRBV28 and J is TRBJ1-2; D gene uncertain. Germline V gene data show CDR1 as MDHEN and CDR2 as SYDVKM. V was shortened by 10 bases and J by 2 bases, with 14 bases between the two germline ends. The CDR3 is 13 amino acids. The CDR3 region is CATEGSWNYGYTF. The CDR3, as DNA: TGTGCCACAGAGGGTAGTTGGAACTATGGCTACACCTTC.

The chain combines TRBV28 with TRBJ2-1; unclear D gene. Trimming removed 6 bases at V and 4 bases at J, with 13 bases between. The CDR3 has 14 residues. The germline V gene encodes CDR1 MDHEN and CDR2 SYDVKM. The chain's CDR3 is CASSHNRLYNEQFF. CDR3 in DNA: TGTGCCAGCAGCCACAATCGGCTGTACAATGAGCAGTTCTTC.

The chain links TRBV2 to TRBJ2-7; TRBD2 matches 7 bases. CDR3 size: 14 residues. The J segment lost 3 bases and the V segment lost 0 bases, leaving 2 bases of the junction unmatched. Germline-derived CDR1 and CDR2 are SNHLY and FYNNEI. The CDR3 sequence: CASSEAGGFYEQYF. The CDR3 DNA follows: TGTGCCAGCAGTGAAGCGGGAGGGTTCTACGAGCAGTACTTC.

DNA for the CDR3: TGTGCCAGCAGCGTAGCAGGGTACTCTGGAAACACCATATATTTT. This gives the protein CASSVAGYSGNTIYF. The genes are TRBV9 and TRBJ1-3, with TRBD1 as a possible D gene (5 bases). The CDR3 runs 15 residues. V gave up 0 bases and J gave up 0 bases, with 7 bases separating them. Per germline, CDR1 SGDLS and CDR2 YYNGEE.

The chain recombines TRBV15 with TRBJ1-5; D uncertain. Trimming cost V 2 bases and J 0 bases, with 5 bases left between them. The CDR3 runs to 14 residues. Germline V CDR1 and CDR2: LNHNV, YYDKDF (reference sequence). This chain's CDR3 is CATSRQDSNQPQHF. CDR3 DNA: TGTGCCACCAGCAGACAGGATAGCAATCAGCCCCAGCATTTT.

This clone was seen more than once but under ten times. V usage is TRBV11-2 and J usage is TRBJ2-5; D not certain. Trimming shortened V by 5 bases and J by 2 bases, and 3 bases separated the two germline ends. The CDR3 sequence is 11 residues long. Germline assignment: CDR1 SGHAT and CDR2 FQNNGV. The CDR3 spells CASSQQETQYF. The CDR3 DNA reads as TGTGCCAGCAGCCAACAAGAGACCCAGTACTTC. The full variable domain, its missing parts supplied by reference TRBV11-2 and TRBJ2-5, is EAGVAQSPRYKIIEKRQSVAFWCNPISGHATLYWYQQILGQGPKLLIQFQNNGVVDDSQLPKDRFSAERLKGVDSTLKIQPAKLEDSAVYLCASSQQETQYFGPGTRLLVL.

Details on this clone: Since a far larger clone is one base different, this is likely a read error. This CDR3 is also generated by other DNA sequences in the sample. This chain joins TRBV4-2 and TRBJ1-1; D is uncertain. In germline, CDR1 is LGHNA, CDR2 YNFKEQ. The CDR3 runs to 14 residues. CDR3 nucleotide sequence: TGTGCCAGCAGCCCCCCCCTAGGGAACACTGAGGCTTTCTTT. This sequence encodes CASSPPLGNTEAFF.

For the CDR3, the DNA is TGTGCCAGCAGCGGCGGGGACAGTCGCCCGAAGACTGAAGCTTTCTTT. Its translation is CASSGGDSRPKTEAFF. The chain carries TRBV9 and TRBJ1-1; 7 bases agree with TRBD1. Germline lookup yields CDR1 SGDLS and CDR2 YYNGEE. The CDR3 is 16 amino acids. V shed 3 bases and J 5 bases; nucleotides not matched to a gene: 13.

The chain has TRBV6-6 and TRBJ2-1, with no clear D. The CDR3 consists of 13 residues. The germline CDR1 and CDR2 sequences are MNHNY and SVGAGI (reference sequence). Trimming left V 0 bases short and J 7 bases short, with 7 bases between. The CDR3 spells CASSYSTLNEQFF. CDR3 DNA sequence: TGTGCCAGCAGTTACTCGACTTTGAATGAGCAGTTCTTC.

This sequence joins TRBV5-4 and TRBJ2-3; 8 nucleotides align to TRBD2. The length of the CDR3 is 16 residues. J gave up 6 bases and V 4 bases, and 13 bases lay outside the gene matches. CDR1 SGHNT and CDR2 YYREEE come from the germline V gene (reference sequence). The CDR3: CASSARTSPSGDTQYF. As DNA, the CDR3 is TGTGCCAGCAGCGCTCGGACTAGCCCATCGGGCGATACGCAGTATTTT.

The chain uses TRBV6-5 and TRBJ1-1; D not resolved. In germline, CDR1 is MNHEY, CDR2 SVGAGI. Between the trimmed V and J ends, which lost 4 bases and 1 base, there was a span of 10 bases. This CDR3 comprises 14 residues. CDR3 in amino acids: CASSSPDWNTEAFF. Written as DNA, the CDR3 is TGTGCCAGCAGTTCACCGGACTGGAACACTGAAGCTTTCTTT.

This clone has just one count. The V and J genes are TRBV18 and TRBJ1-2, with TRBD1 as a possible D gene (5 bases). Trimming cost V 5 bases and J 5 bases, with 12 bases left between them. Germline V gene sequence: CDR1 KGHSH, CDR2 LQKENI. The CDR3 is 13 residues long. This chain's CDR3 is CASSGARAYGYTF. DNA of the CDR3: TGTGCCAGCTCAGGGGCCAGGGCTTATGGCTACACCTTC.

The rearrangement links TRBV11-2 to TRBJ2-2; 14 bases align to TRBD2. CDR3 size: 17 residues. Germline values: CDR1 SGHAT, CDR2 FQNNGV. Trimming at V came to 3 bases and at J to 6 bases, leaving 6 bases not matched to a gene. CDR3 sequence (DNA): TGTGCCAGCAGCTTGCCGGGACTAGCGGGAGTAGCCGGGGAGCTGTTTTTT. This encodes CASSLPGLAGVAGELFF.

CDR3 in amino acids: CASSTGTSGNNEQFF. For the CDR3, the DNA is TGTGCCAGCTCGACGGGGACTAGCGGGAACAATGAGCAGTTCTTC. The chain combines TRBV18 with TRBJ2-1, with 13 bases identical to TRBD2. The CDR3 totals 15 residues. The V gene's germline CDR1 is KGHSH and CDR2 LQKENI. V was clipped by 6 bases and J by 5 bases; unmatched bases: 4.